The sequence of this T cell receptor beta chain was determined in a study of blood T cell repertoires in COVID-19. The length of the CDR3 is 15 residues. Germline values: CDR1 GTSNPN, CDR2 SVGIG (reference sequence). Unmatched junction bases numbered 8, after V lost 0 bases and J lost 4 bases. Profiled with immunoSEQ multiplex PCR; TCRdb holds only in-frame clones, not every one. The sample has some 220,000 clones, 84% seen once. This clone was picked up one time. The source material was peripheral blood. This chain connects TRBV30 to TRBJ1-2, with 7 bases identical to TRBD1. This clonotype was obtained from a woman aged 55-70 years who had recovered from COVID-19. CDR3 in DNA: TGTGCCTGGAGTGTAAAGGGGGCAGGGGCCTATGGCTACACCTTC. It specifies CAWSVKGAGAYGYTF.